Following are 23 T cell receptor beta chains from one sample sequenced in a study of T cell repertoires in cytomegalovirus infection. TCRdb recomputed calls from the reads with MiXCR, one row per CDR3 protein. The table lists hundreds of thousands of distinct CDR3 sequences, approximately 34% of them singletons. The sample comprised PBMCs. All receptors come from a human donor in good health (CMV status not recorded). Some clones in this sample may be carry-over from other donors' samples.

This clonotype was detected many times. The chain is built from TRBV7-2 and TRBJ2-3; D call uncertain. Trimming cost V 5 bases and J 1 base, with 7 bases left between them. Germline loops: CDR1 SGHTA, CDR2 FQGNSA. The CDR3 is 13 residues long. CDR3 coding DNA: TGTGCCAGCAGCGCTACCCGCACAGATACGCAGTATTTT. This codes for CASSATRTDTQYF.

In its sample, this clonotype was seen a few times. The chain uses TRBV25-1 and TRBJ1-2; 10 bases are shared with TRBD1. CDR1 and CDR2 from the germline V gene are MGHDK and SYGVNS. This CDR3 comprises 16 residues. Losses at the gene ends were 2 bases for V and 4 bases for J; bases not matched to a gene: 7. CDR3 protein: CASSETGQGTIYGYTF. In nucleotides, the CDR3 is TGTGCCAGCAGTGAAACGGGACAGGGGACCATCTATGGCTACACCTTC.

This clonotype was seen a few times. The gene calls are TRBV28 and TRBJ1-4; maybe TRBD1 (6 bases). This CDR3 comprises 15 residues. The V end lost 6 bases, the J end lost 8 bases, and 19 bases lay between the germline ends. Germline values: CDR1 MDHEN, CDR2 SYDVKM. In DNA form, the CDR3 reads TGTGCCAGCAGCCCCGACAGGCCGGCCTACGAAAAACTGTTTTTT. Protein: CASSPDRPAYEKLFF.

This chain connects TRBV20-1 to TRBJ2-7, with 10 bases that match TRBD1. The germline V gene has CDR1 DFQATT and CDR2 SNEGSKA (reference sequence). The CDR3 runs to 16 residues. Losses at the gene ends were 5 bases for V and 0 bases for J; bases not matched to a gene: 10. The chain's CDR3 is CSASPLGTGASYEQYF. The DNA of the CDR3 is TGCAGTGCTTCCCCACTCGGGACAGGGGCCTCCTACGAGCAGTACTTC.

To note about this clonotype: At one boundary the junction diverges from the germline segment, which might be a read error. The chain couples TRBV6-6 to TRBJ2-5; TRBD1 aligns across 9 bases. Germline assignment: CDR1 MNHNY and CDR2 SVGAGI (reference sequence). The CDR3 has 16 amino acids. CDR3 amino acids: CASSPRGQGPLGTKYF. CDR3 in DNA: TGTGCCAGCAGTCCCCGAGGACAGGGGCCGCTGGGGACCAAGTACTTC.

This clonotype was seen at least ten times. This chain joins TRBV4-1 and TRBJ1-1, with TRBD1 matching 10 bases. The germline CDR1 and CDR2 sequences are MGHRA and YSYEKL. The CDR3 consists of 20 residues. Trimming cost V 0 bases and J 4 bases; bases outside gene matches: 17. The DNA for the CDR3 is TGCGCCAGCAGCCAAGAGCCCGCCGGACAGGGGGTCGGTCGAAGCACTGAAGCTTTCTTT. This gives the protein CASSQEPAGQGVGRSTEAFF.

This chain uses TRBV10-3 with TRBJ2-7; D might be TRBD2 (5 bases). The CDR3 covers 14 residues. Trimming took 6 bases from V and 4 from J, leaving 16 bases between them. Germline loops: CDR1 ENHRY, CDR2 SYGVKD. Written as DNA, the CDR3 is TGTGCCATCAGAACCGGACCCCCGGGGTACGAGCAGTACTTC. Translated: CAIRTGPPGYEQYF.

V usage is TRBV4-1 and J usage is TRBJ1-2, with unresolved D. Deletions cut 4 bases from V and 7 bases from J, with 25 bases between. CDR1 and CDR2 from the germline V gene are MGHRA and YSYEKL. This CDR3 has 17 residues. The CDR3 DNA reads as TGCGCCAGCAGCCCCCCTGGGGATGGGGTTCAGAAAGTTGGCTACACCTTC. As protein: CASSPPGDGVQKVGYTF.

A few counts support this clonotype. The chain carries TRBV28 and TRBJ2-5, with TRBD2 matching 8 bases. V was clipped by 3 bases and J by 1 base; unmatched bases: 16. Germline-derived CDR1 and CDR2 are MDHEN and SYDVKM. The CDR3 extends over 19 amino acids. CDR3 residues: CASSFSWMDSGGTQETQYF. CDR3 DNA sequence: TGTGCCAGCAGTTTTTCTTGGATGGACAGCGGGGGTACCCAAGAGACCCAGTACTTC. Drawing the rest from reference TRBV28 and TRBJ2-5, the complete variable domain is DVKVTQSSRYLVKRTGEKVFLECVQDMDHENMFWYRQDPGLGLRLIYFSYDVKMKEKGDIPEGYSVSREKKERFSLILESASTNQTSMYLCASSFSWMDSGGTQETQYFGPGTRLLVL.

This clonotype occurred many times. The chain is built from TRBV28 and TRBJ2-7; tentatively, D is TRBD1 (6 bases). CDR3 length: 14 amino acids. Trimming shortened V by 3 bases and J by 6 bases, and 15 bases separated the two germline ends. Germline CDR1 is MDHEN and CDR2 is SYDVKM. CDR3 protein: CASSLGKQGREQYF. The CDR3 DNA reads as TGTGCCAGCAGTTTGGGGAAACAGGGCCGCGAGCAGTACTTC.

This clonotype was found many times. This rearrangement joins TRBV7-2 to TRBJ2-7; 10 nucleotides align to TRBD2. Germline V CDR1 and CDR2: SGHTA, FQGNSA. The CDR3 is 14 amino acids. With V trimmed by 5 bases and J by 3 bases, 4 bases remained unmatched. The CDR3 DNA sequence: TGTGCCAGCAGCCCTCGGACTAGCGGCTACGAGCAGTACTTC. This codes for CASSPRTSGYEQYF.

With regard to this clonotype: One end of the junction fails to match germline, which may point to a read error. The genes are TRBV7-2 and TRBJ2-3; D is tentatively TRBD1 or TRBD2 (5 bases each). CDR1 and CDR2 from the germline V gene are SGHTA and FQGNSA. The CDR3 is 14 amino acids. The CDR3 region has the DNA TGTGCCAGGAGCCCAGGGCCTAGCACAGAGACGCAGTATTTT. Protein: CARSPGPSTETQYF. The variable domain in full, completed from reference TRBV7-2 and TRBJ2-3, reads GAGVSQSPSNKVTEKGKDVELRCDPISGHTALYWYRQSLGQGLEFLIYFQGNSAPDKSGLPSDRFSAERTGGSVSTLTIQRTQQEDSAVYLCARSPGPSTETQYFGPGTRLTVL.

This clonotype has ten or more counts. V is TRBV7-2 and J is TRBJ1-6, with 9 bases that match TRBD1. With V trimmed by 3 bases and J by 7 bases, 4 bases remained unmatched. The CDR3 consists of 15 residues. Germline V gene sequence: CDR1 SGHTA, CDR2 FQGNSA. As DNA, the CDR3 is TGTGCCAGCAGCTTCAGGACAGGGGACAATTCACCCCTCCACTTT. It specifies CASSFRTGDNSPLHF.

Points on this clonotype: Given a much more abundant clone one base away, this may be a read error. The rearrangement joins TRBV7-2 to TRBJ2-1; 7 bases are a match to TRBD1. Germline lookup yields CDR1 SGHTA and CDR2 FQGNSA. J gave up 5 bases and V 6 bases, and 31 bases lay outside the gene matches. This CDR3 is 22 amino acids long. The CDR3 DNA reads TGTGCCAGCAGTCTCATCGAGAAGCGGAGCCTTTCCAACCAAAGGGGGCACAATGAGCAGTTCTTC. Its protein is CASSLIEKRSLSNQRGHNEQFF.

The CDR3 sequence: CASSRVRDRPRDTQYF. The CDR3, as DNA: TGTGCCAGCAGCCGAGTCCGGGACAGGCCTCGAGATACGCAGTATTTT. The chain recombines TRBV7-8 with TRBJ2-3, with TRBD1 matching 8 bases. V dropped 5 bases and J dropped 5; count of bases not matched to a gene: 12. This CDR3 is 16 amino acids long. Germline loops: CDR1 SGHVS, CDR2 FQNEAQ.

The genes are TRBV7-4 and TRBJ1-1; D unclear. Germline V gives CDR1 SGHVT, CDR2 SQSDAQ. The CDR3 is 13 amino acids. V lost 5 bases and J 1 base, leaving 8 bases between the germline ends. This CDR3 is CASSATWNTEAFF. The CDR3 DNA reads TGTGCCAGCAGCGCAACGTGGAACACTGAAGCTTTCTTT.

Concerning this clonotype: An end of the junction does not agree with germline; a read error may underlie this. The chain is built from TRBV4-1 and TRBJ1-6; D is perhaps TRBD1 (5 bases). Germline V gene sequence: CDR1 MGHRA, CDR2 YSYEKL. There are 17 residues in the CDR3. The CDR3 nucleotides are TGCGCCAGCAGTGAACCGGGGACGGCTTCGTATAATTCACCCCTCAACTTT. Protein: CASSEPGTASYNSPLNF.

V is TRBV12-3 or TRBV12-4 and J is TRBJ1-2; maybe TRBD1 (5 bases). This CDR3 contains 15 residues. The V end was cut by 2 bases, the J end by 3 bases, with 13 bases between. CDR3 nucleotides: TGTGCCAGCAGTTTAAGGGGTTCGGCAGACTATGGCTACACCTTC. Its protein is CASSLRGSADYGYTF.

This chain connects TRBV7-2 to TRBJ2-2, with TRBD1 as a possible D gene (6 bases). This CDR3 is built from 13 residues. Germline V gene data show CDR1 as SGHTA and CDR2 as FQGNSA. Trimming stripped 7 bases from V and 9 bases from J, with 15 bases between. The CDR3 DNA reads TGTGCCAGCACCATGGGGACATCCCGGGAGCTGTTTTTT. The encoded protein is CASTMGTSRELFF.

This clonotype has just a few counts. This sequence joins TRBV19 and TRBJ1-2, with D unclear. Germline V gene data show CDR1 as LNHDA and CDR2 as SQIVND (reference sequence). The V end was cut by 6 bases, the J end by 10 bases, with 21 bases between. The CDR3 totals 14 residues. The DNA of the CDR3 is TGTGCCAGTAGGGTTAGTGGCAGCCCCCTGGACTACACCTTC. It specifies CASRVSGSPLDYTF.

To note about this clonotype: Given a much more abundant clone one base away, this may be a read error. The rearrangement links TRBV7-2 to TRBJ2-1; 7 bases agree with TRBD2. The CDR3 runs to 17 residues. In germline, CDR1 is SGHTA, CDR2 FQGNSA. V lost 2 bases to trimming and J lost 0 bases; unmatched junction nucleotides: 7. The CDR3 region is CASSLPGLVNSYNEQFF. The CDR3 region has the DNA TGTGCCAGCAGCTTACCCGGACTAGTAAACTCCTACAATGAGCAGTTCTTC.

The chain has TRBV6-2 or TRBV6-3 and TRBJ1-5; TRBD1 is a possible D gene (6 bases). Germline V gene data show CDR1 as MNHEY and CDR2 as SVGEGT. V was pared by 4 bases and J by 0 bases, with 16 bases between. The CDR3 has 17 amino acids. In nucleotides, the CDR3 is TGTGCCAGCAGTTTTAACCAGGGGCGAAATAGCAATCAGCCCCAGCATTTT. Translating it yields CASSFNQGRNSNQPQHF.

This clonotype showed up many times. The chain links TRBV6-2 or TRBV6-3 to TRBJ2-7, with a weak D call TRBD2 (5 bases). The CDR3 consists of 12 residues. V was clipped by 5 bases and J by 5 bases, with 10 bases between them. The germline V gene encodes CDR1 MNHEY and CDR2 SVGEGT. CDR3 residues: CASSPLGDEQYF. CDR3 nucleotides: TGTGCCAGCAGTCCCCTGGGAGACGAGCAGTACTTC.